This entry lists 3 T cell receptor beta chains sequenced from one sample in a study of blood T cell repertoires in COVID-19. TCRdb keeps only in-frame clones here, not all; method: immunoSEQ multiplex PCR. The data show roughly 76,000 clones, around 88% seen once. Sequencing was carried out using PBMCs or T cells enriched from blood (not recorded which). These receptor sequences come from a woman in her 50s with acute COVID-19.

This clone was picked up one time. This chain joins TRBV4-1 and TRBJ2-2; TRBD2 might be the D (6 bases). Germline V CDR1 and CDR2: MGHRA, YSYEKL. CDR3 length equals 13 residues. V lost 1 base and J lost 9, with 9 bases in between. The chain's CDR3 is CASSQVSGRELFF. The DNA of the CDR3 is TGCGCCAGCAGCCAAGTTAGCGGCAGGGAGCTGTTTTTT.

The rearrangement uses TRBV15 and TRBJ1-2, with D possibly TRBD1 on 5 matching bases. The germline CDR1 and CDR2 sequences are LNHNV and YYDKDF (reference sequence). CDR3 length equals 13 residues. V lost 5 bases to trimming and J lost 8 bases, with 15 bases between them. The CDR3 sequence: CATSFRASEGYTF. CDR3 DNA sequence: TGTGCCACCAGCTTCAGGGCCTCGGAGGGCTACACCTTC.

The chain links TRBV5-5 to TRBJ1-1; maybe TRBD1 (6 bases). V shed 1 base and J shed 2 bases, with 12 bases lying between them. Germline assignment: CDR1 SGHKS and CDR2 YYEKEE (reference sequence). The CDR3 is made up of 15 amino acids. The CDR3 DNA reads as TGTGCCAGCAGCTTGATAGGACAGCCTAACACTGAAGCTTTCTTT. Residues: CASSLIGQPNTEAFF.